This record looks at one TCR beta chain sequence and its context. The sample belongs to a study of blood T cell repertoires in COVID-19. Unmatched junction bases numbered 9, after V lost 2 bases and J lost 5 bases. There are 15 residues in the CDR3. The germline V gene has CDR1 SGDLS and CDR2 YYNGEE. The data were produced by immunoSEQ multiplex PCR, yet TCRdb's version contains in-frame clones alone and is incomplete. Of 150,000 or so clones in the sample, roughly 86% are singletons; the top ten hold roughly 15%. V gene TRBV9 combines with J gene TRBJ2-7, with TRBD1 matching 8 bases. This clonotype was sampled from a human donor with acute or convalescent COVID-19. The donor label of this sample is uncertain. The sequencing input was peripheral blood. CDR3 amino acids: CASSVSGGRGDEQYF. Written as DNA, the CDR3 is TGTGCCAGCAGCGTTTCAGGGGGCCGGGGCGACGAGCAGTACTTC.